Sequencing of this T cell receptor beta chain was carried out in a study of blood T cell repertoires in COVID-19. As for the study in general: Acute-phase and convalescent COVID-19 samples originated in the United States, Italy and Spain. Sample material is recorded as cDNA or gDNA derived from T cells, B-cell-depleted T cells, or PBMCs.

How the authors handled the data: Reference gene primer amplification gave estimated nucleated cell counts. Only in-frame clones appear in the TCRdb table, and some are missing; sequencing was by immunoSEQ multiplex PCR. V and J calls and clone size are given by that table; D and trimming were obtained from the DNA. The sample holds some 130,000 clones, around 87% seen once. Per germline, CDR1 SGHTA and CDR2 FQGNSA. V was shortened by 5 bases and J by 9 bases, with 10 bases between the two germline ends. The CDR3 totals 11 residues. This chain links TRBV7-2 with TRBJ2-5; perhaps TRBD2 as D (5 bases). The TCR comes from a woman aged 60 to 75 with acute or convalescent COVID-19. Specimen: peripheral blood. CDR3 amino acids: CASSATSSQYF. The CDR3 DNA follows: TGTGCCAGCAGCGCCACTAGTTCCCAGTACTTC.